This T cell receptor beta chain comes out of a study of T cells in Graves' hyperthyroidism and ophthalmopathy. Overall study: Upon initial diagnosis and before any treatment, peripheral blood was collected.

Patients with uncontrolled infections, other autoimmune diseases, pregnancy or lactation were excluded. Points on this clonotype: What it binds is unknown.

From RNA transcripts, TCR beta CDR3 regions were amplified. The HTBI primer set drove a first-round RT-PCR of the TCR CDR3. TCRdb re-called the multiplex PCR reads through MiXCR, storing one row per CDR3 protein. The repertoire has 550,000 to 850,000 distinct CDR3 sequences, 15% to 20% of them found once; the top ten carry 16%. General study results and limits: The model predicted ophthalmopathy a median approximately seven months before onset. A model of 13 V-J pairs discriminated ophthalmopathy from stable hyperthyroidism.

The CDR3 runs 11 residues. CDR1 and CDR2 (germline): DFQATT, SNEGSKA (reference sequence). V was shortened by 4 bases and J by 1 base, with 5 bases between the two germline ends. The gene calls are TRBV20-1 and TRBJ2-7; D is unclear. The sequenced sample consisted of blood. The clonotype originates from a woman in her fifties or sixties with Graves' hyperthyroidism that later progressed to Graves' ophthalmopathy. CDR3 sequence (DNA): TGCAGTGCTAAACGTTCCTACGAGCAGTACTTC. Its translation: CSAKRSYEQYF.